The 28 T cell receptor beta chains below come from one sample, sequenced in a study of blood T cell repertoires in COVID-19. Assay: immunoSEQ multiplex PCR; the TCRdb copy retains only in-frame clones and omits some. Of 360,000 or so clones detected, roughly 84% appear once; the ten largest clones hold under 3%. The sample comprised PBMCs or T cells enriched from blood (not recorded which). The origin of the receptors is a woman aged 30 to 39 who had recovered from COVID-19.

The chain recombines TRBV11-2 with TRBJ2-3; 7 bases match TRBD1. The CDR3 sequence is 14 residues long. Germline V CDR1 and CDR2: SGHAT, FQNNGV. After removal of 3 bases from V and 3 bases from J, the junction contained 3 bases not matched to a gene. In DNA form, the CDR3 reads TGTGCCAGCAGCTTTACAGGGGATACAGATACGCAGTATTTT. Amino acid sequence: CASSFTGDTDTQYF.

The chain uses TRBV9 and TRBJ1-5; no clear D. V lost 0 bases to trimming and J lost 9 bases, with 10 bases between them. Germline CDR1 is SGDLS and CDR2 is YYNGEE. There are 13 residues in the CDR3. The CDR3 loop reads CASSVAGSGPQHF. CDR3 bases: TGTGCCAGCAGCGTAGCGGGTTCGGGGCCCCAGCATTTT.

The V call is TRBV11-3, the J call TRBJ1-4, with a weak D call TRBD1 (5 bases). V was pared by 5 bases and J by 7 bases, with 23 bases between. Germline-derived CDR1 and CDR2 are SGHNT and YENEEA. The CDR3 has 17 residues. CDR3 DNA sequence: TGTGCCAGCAGCCCCCTCCCATGGAGGGGCGCAGGTGAAAAACTGTTTTTT. Translation: CASSPLPWRGAGEKLFF.

The chain recombines TRBV11-2 with TRBJ1-1; TRBD1 matches at 9 bases. This CDR3 contains 16 residues. V dropped 6 bases and J dropped 3; count of bases not matched to a gene: 11. Germline V lookup: CDR1 SGHAT, CDR2 FQNNGV. In nucleotides, the CDR3 is TGTGCCAGCAGTTCGGGGACAGGGTTCCTGTACACTGAAGCTTTCTTT. It translates to CASSSGTGFLYTEAFF.

In its sample, this clone was seen once. The DNA for the CDR3 is TGTGCTAGTGGTTTGGTCCTGGGGACAGGACAAACCTACGAGCAGTACTTC. Amino acids: CASGLVLGTGQTYEQYF. V is TRBV12-5 and J is TRBJ2-7; 8 bases are a match to TRBD1. Germline CDR1 LGHNT, CDR2 FRNRAP. Unmatched junction bases numbered 9, after V lost 0 bases and J lost 2 bases. CDR3 length: 17 residues.

The V gene is TRBV9, the J gene TRBJ1-1; D not certain. V lost 3 bases and J lost 8, with 11 bases in between. CDR1 SGDLS and CDR2 YYNGEE come from the germline V gene. The CDR3 totals 12 residues. The CDR3 here is CASSETAGEAFF. The CDR3 bases are TGTGCCAGCAGCGAAACAGCGGGGGAAGCTTTCTTT.

The V call is TRBV5-4, the J call TRBJ1-2, with TRBD1 identical over 7 bases. Germline CDR1 SGHNT, CDR2 YYREEE (reference sequence). With V trimmed by 4 bases and J by 6 bases, 15 bases remained unmatched. The CDR3 consists of 16 residues. The CDR3 region has the DNA TGTGCCAGCAGCCCGGGGTCGATAGGGGGCTTGGATGGCTACACCTTC. Encoded protein: CASSPGSIGGLDGYTF.

This chain links TRBV5-1 with TRBJ2-5, with D possibly matching TRBD2 (6 bases). Trimming cost V 3 bases and J 4 bases, with 16 bases left between them. The CDR3 extends over 15 amino acids. Germline V gene lookup returns CDR1 SGHRS and CDR2 YFSETQ. DNA for the CDR3: TGCGCCAGCAGCTCCAGGTTGGGGGGTAGAGAGACCCAGTACTTC. This codes for CASSSRLGGRETQYF.

This chain links TRBV7-2 with TRBJ2-7, with D hard to call. The CDR3 spans 13 residues. The V and J ends lost 5 bases and 0 bases respectively, with 8 bases between them. In germline, CDR1 is SGHTA, CDR2 FQGNSA. DNA of the CDR3: TGTGCCAGCAGCATCGGTGTCTCCTACGAGCAGTACTTC. Protein sequence: CASSIGVSYEQYF.

V is TRBV27 and J is TRBJ2-5, with D tentatively TRBD2 (6 bases). The CDR3 sequence is 16 residues long. Germline values: CDR1 MNHEY, CDR2 SMNVEV (reference sequence). V lost 3 bases and J lost 1, with 15 bases in between. The CDR3 loop reads CASSFYSGSSQETQYF. DNA for the CDR3: TGTGCCAGCAGTTTTTATTCCGGGAGTTCCCAAGAGACCCAGTACTTC.

This clone was seen only once. The CDR3 loop reads CASSSKGSGGAWGEQFF. CDR3 nucleotides: TGTGCCAGCAGTTCCAAAGGTAGCGGGGGGGCCTGGGGTGAGCAGTTCTTC. This chain links TRBV27 with TRBJ2-1; 11 bases line up with TRBD2. V was pared by 4 bases and J by 9 bases, with 14 bases of the junction left unmatched. CDR3 length: 17 amino acids. The germline CDR1 and CDR2 sequences are MNHEY and SMNVEV (reference sequence).

The chain has TRBV5-4 and TRBJ1-4; 12 bases line up with TRBD1. The germline CDR1 and CDR2 sequences are SGHNT and YYREEE (reference sequence). The ends lost 4 bases at V and 2 bases at J; junction bases unmatched: 6. This CDR3 contains 17 residues. The DNA for the CDR3 is TGTGCCAGCAGCGTTTCCGGGACAGGGGGCACTAATGAAAAACTGTTTTTT. It is translated as CASSVSGTGGTNEKLFF. Based on the CDR3 plus reference TRBV5-4 and TRBJ1-4, the full variable domain is ETGVTQSPTHLIKTRGQQVTLRCSSQSGHNTVSWYQQALGQGPQFIFQYYREEENGRGNFPPRFSGLQFPNYSSELNVNALELDDSALYLCASSVSGTGGTNEKLFFGSGTQLSVL.

The V gene is TRBV11-3, the J gene TRBJ1-6; the D is unclear. CDR3 size: 14 residues. V was cut by 2 bases and J by 2 bases, with 4 bases left in between. Germline CDR1 reads SGHNT; CDR2 reads YENEEA. CDR3 nucleotide sequence: TGTGCCAGCAGCTTATCTACCTATAATTCACCCCTCCACTTT. Translating gives CASSLSTYNSPLHF.

The chain combines TRBV19 with TRBJ2-1; TRBD2 agrees at 12 bases. CDR1 is LNHDA, CDR2 SQIVND, per germline (reference sequence). The CDR3 covers 17 residues. The trim removed 4 bases at V and 2 bases at J, leaving 6 bases unmatched. CDR3 bases: TGTGCCAGTAGTACCCCTAGCGGGAGGGCCACCTACAATGAGCAGTTCTTC. Protein product: CASSTPSGRATYNEQFF.

The sample holds one count of this clone. This sequence joins TRBV6-1 and TRBJ2-1, with D possibly TRBD2 on 7 matching bases. Deletions cut 0 bases from V and 10 bases from J, with 16 bases between. Germline assignment: CDR1 MNHNS and CDR2 SASEGT. The CDR3 runs to 15 residues. The CDR3 region has the DNA TGTGCCAGCAGTGAAGCATCGGCGGGGGCAAGCGAGCAGTTCTTC. Translated, it gives CASSEASAGASEQFF.

The chain links TRBV27 to TRBJ2-3; 9 bases are a match to TRBD2. Germline loops: CDR1 MNHEY, CDR2 SMNVEV (reference sequence). CDR3 length: 15 amino acids. V trimming: 6 bases; J trimming: 2 bases; junction bases outside the gene matches: 6. Here the CDR3 reads CASRGQRGDTDTQYF. CDR3 nucleotide sequence: TGTGCCAGCAGAGGGCAGCGGGGGGACACAGATACGCAGTATTTT.

This rearrangement joins TRBV7-3 to TRBJ1-4, with D perhaps matching TRBD1 (6 bases). The V end lost 2 bases, the J end lost 5 bases, and 12 bases lay between the germline ends. In germline, CDR1 is SGHTA, CDR2 FQGTGA. The CDR3 covers 15 residues. CDR3 DNA sequence: TGTGCCAGCAGCTTATCGGGGGGCTCGAATGAAAAACTGTTTTTT. Translated, it gives CASSLSGGSNEKLFF.

As DNA, the CDR3 is TGTGCCAGCTCACTAGGACAGGGTGGTCAAGAGACCCAGTACTTC. It translates to CASSLGQGGQETQYF. V usage is TRBV18 and J usage is TRBJ2-5; 8 nucleotides line up with TRBD1. With 4 bases clipped from V and 2 bases from J, the junction kept 6 bases outside the gene matches. Germline V CDR1 and CDR2: KGHSH, LQKENI. CDR3 length: 15 residues.

The chain is built from TRBV7-9 and TRBJ1-2; the D gene is possibly TRBD1 (6 bases). CDR3 length equals 14 residues. V shed 4 bases and J shed 7 bases, with 16 bases lying between them. CDR1 SEHNR and CDR2 FQNEAQ come from the germline V gene (reference sequence). CDR3 residues: CASSSEQGLVGYTF. The CDR3, as DNA: TGTGCCAGCAGCTCTGAGCAGGGGCTGGTTGGCTACACCTTC.

This clone was recorded only once. The CDR3 spells CASQVQMNTEAFF. The CDR3 DNA reads as TGTGCCAGTCAGGTTCAGATGAACACTGAAGCTTTCTTT. This rearrangement joins TRBV19 to TRBJ1-1; D is ambiguous. Germline lookup yields CDR1 LNHDA and CDR2 SQIVND (reference sequence). This CDR3 comprises 13 residues. The V and J ends lost 8 bases and 0 bases respectively, with 10 bases between them.

The chain joins TRBV11-2 to TRBJ2-1; 10 bases match TRBD2. The CDR3 runs 15 residues. The ends lost 1 base at V and 5 bases at J; junction bases unmatched: 2. Germline lookup yields CDR1 SGHAT and CDR2 FQNNGV. CDR3 DNA: TGTGCCAGCAGCTTAGCACTAGCGGGGAACAATGAGCAGTTCTTC. Its protein product is CASSLALAGNNEQFF.

The CDR3, as DNA: TGTGCCAGCAGCCAAGCAGGGGCAACTAATGAAAAACTGTTTTTT. Protein: CASSQAGATNEKLFF. This chain connects TRBV3-1 (or the pseudogene TRBV3-2) to TRBJ1-4; tentative D call: TRBD1 (6 bases). The CDR3 loop spans 15 amino acids. V lost 1 base, J lost 0 bases, and 6 bases lay in between. Per the germline V gene, CDR1 is LGHDT and CDR2 is YNNKEL (reference sequence).

V usage is TRBV7-2 and J usage is TRBJ2-7; D is undetermined. Trimming shortened V by 4 bases and J by 3 bases, and 10 bases separated the two germline ends. CDR3 length equals 13 residues. Germline CDR1 and CDR2: SGHTA and FQGNSA. This CDR3 is CASSSTLGYEQYF. The CDR3 coding sequence is TGTGCCAGCAGCTCGACATTGGGCTACGAGCAGTACTTC.

This clone has just one count. The chain combines TRBV5-5 with TRBJ1-1; 9 bases fit TRBD1. Germline trimming cut 2 bases from V and 4 bases from J; bases unmatched to any gene: 3. Germline V lookup: CDR1 SGHKS, CDR2 YYEKEE (reference sequence). The CDR3 is 14 residues long. CDR3 residues: CASSLQGAGTEAFF. The CDR3 DNA follows: TGTGCCAGCAGCTTACAGGGGGCGGGCACTGAAGCTTTCTTT.

This sequence joins TRBV5-4 and TRBJ2-1; D gene ambiguous. Deletions cut 3 bases from V and 7 bases from J, with 8 bases between. Germline CDR1 SGHNT, CDR2 YYREEE (reference sequence). The CDR3 is made up of 12 amino acids. CDR3 sequence reads: CASSSLLNEQFF. The DNA of the CDR3 is TGTGCCAGCAGCTCCTTACTTAATGAGCAGTTCTTC.

This chain uses TRBV12-3 or TRBV12-4 with TRBJ2-7; 8 bases align to TRBD1. The V and J ends lost 1 base and 9 bases, in that order; junction bases with no gene match: 5. This CDR3 comprises 13 residues. The CDR3, as DNA: TGTGCCAGCAGTTTAGGGCAGGGGGCGCGGCAGTACTTC. It yields the protein CASSLGQGARQYF.

This clone appeared once. The chain joins TRBV5-1 to TRBJ2-1; D perhaps matches TRBD1 (5 bases). CDR1 is SGHRS, CDR2 YFSETQ, per germline. V lost 0 bases, J lost 5 bases, and 12 bases lay in between. CDR3 length: 15 amino acids. CDR3 in amino acids: CASSLVQDGNNEQFF. The CDR3 nucleotides are TGCGCCAGCAGCTTGGTACAGGACGGAAACAATGAGCAGTTCTTC.

This clone has just a few counts. The rearrangement links TRBV3-1 (or the pseudogene TRBV3-2) to TRBJ1-6; 9 bases match TRBD1. The ends lost 0 bases at V and 8 bases at J; junction bases unmatched: 5. Germline CDR1 reads LGHDT; CDR2 reads YNNKEL (reference sequence). The CDR3 runs to 16 residues. The CDR3 sequence: CASSQDLDRGYSPLHF. Written as DNA, the CDR3 is TGTGCCAGCAGCCAAGATCTTGACAGGGGGTATTCACCCCTCCACTTT.